The entry below gives a single T cell receptor (beta chain) sequence along with its context. Its target is unknown. TCRdb fed the 5' RACE reads into MiXCR, producing one record per CDR3 protein. In the table there are a few hundred thousand distinct CDR3 sequences, approximately 24% of which are singletons. The entry originates in a study of CD8 T cells in ankylosing spondylitis. Study-wide findings and caveats: Before this, some motif variants had been reported in reactive arthritis synovial fluid and blood. Reportedly, matched ankylosing spondylitis synovial fluid was significantly enriched for disease-linked clones. Those disease-linked clones were CD8+; they were also relatively rare in peripheral blood. Typical of ankylosing spondylitis blood, it appeared, was a TCR beta motif of 7 or 8 highly homologous variants.

Trimming took off 5 bases at V and 4 bases at J, with 8 bases between the two ends. The germline V gene has CDR1 SSHAT and CDR2 FNYEAQ (reference sequence). This CDR3 has 12 amino acids. V gene TRBV7-7 combines with J gene TRBJ2-5; D remains ambiguous. Sample: blood, either unsorted or a sorted T cell fraction (not recorded which). The source is a male donor with ankylosing spondylitis or in good health (not recorded which). The CDR3: CASSPLAETQYF. The CDR3 nucleotides read TGTGCCAGCAGCCCCCTCGCAGAGACCCAGTACTTC.